This T cell receptor (delta chain) is from a study of gammadelta T cells in human blood. V lost 5 bases and J lost 0; bases outside the gene matches: 23. Germline CDR1 TSWWSYY, CDR2 QGS. The CDR3 has 21 amino acids. Study-wide results and caveats: Right after birth, innate γδ T cells reportedly expanded polyclonally after microbial exposure.

By sample fraction, this clone is large. The antigen is not known. TCRdb re-called the RT-PCR reads through CATT. This table holds several hundred delta-chain clones, roughly 15% found once. Sequencing was performed on non-Vgamma9Vdelta2 gamma-delta T cells from infant blood. The clonotype originates from a human donor. The chain couples TRDV1 to TRDJ1; TRDD3 matches 8 bases. The CDR3 region has the DNA TGTGCTCTTGGGTTTCGCCTTCCCCTTAGTGGGGATACCCCGTACACCGATAAACTCATCTTT. Translating it yields CALGFRLPLSGDTPYTDKLIF.